This T cell receptor beta chain was identified during a study of T cell responses to AZD1222 COVID-19 vaccine. Study outcomes and limitations: At baseline, just a handful of AZD1222 recipients tested seropositive.

The germline V gene encodes CDR1 SGHTA and CDR2 FQGTGA. With 0 bases removed from V and 3 bases from J, the gap between germline ends came to 12 bases. The CDR3 is 15 amino acids. TCRdb's table, derived via immunoSEQ multiplex PCR, lists solely in-frame clones and lacks some. Of fewer than 150,000 clones listed, approximately 90% are singletons. For this clone: The antigen remains unidentified.

This clonotype originated in an adult in good health. The sample here was peripheral blood, taken on day 0 of AZD1222 vaccination. This rearrangement joins TRBV7-3 to TRBJ2-7, with D tentatively TRBD2 (6 bases). The CDR3 sequence: CASSLTGQGGYEQYF. The DNA of the CDR3 is TGTGCCAGCAGCTTAACAGGGCAGGGAGGCTACGAGCAGTACTTC.